What follows describes a single T cell receptor beta chain. What it recognizes is unknown. This sample is drawn from a study of cytomegalovirus exposure and HLA in healthy donors. Findings of the study overall: Later on, an analysis showed TCR association rates differing by HLA locus, with DRB1 the most and HLA-C the fewest.

CDR1 is SGHAT, CDR2 FQNNGV, per germline. V lost 4 bases, J lost 12 bases, and 16 bases lay in between. The CDR3 consists of 13 residues. 60 Vbeta and 13 Jbeta primers were used in PCR. Sequenced by immunoSEQ multiplex PCR; TCRdb stores in-frame clones only, minus some. The sample comprises 150,000 to 200,000 clones, almost 85% of which are singletons, and about 1% rests with the top ten. Sequences were obtained from PBMCs. This chain links TRBV11-2 with TRBJ2-1; tentative D call: TRBD1 (5 bases). This clonotype originated in a man aged 25-45 years in good health and CMV-seronegative. The DNA of the CDR3 is TGTGCCAGCAGCTATCAGGGCCAGATGGTGCAGTTCTTC. This sequence encodes CASSYQGQMVQFF.